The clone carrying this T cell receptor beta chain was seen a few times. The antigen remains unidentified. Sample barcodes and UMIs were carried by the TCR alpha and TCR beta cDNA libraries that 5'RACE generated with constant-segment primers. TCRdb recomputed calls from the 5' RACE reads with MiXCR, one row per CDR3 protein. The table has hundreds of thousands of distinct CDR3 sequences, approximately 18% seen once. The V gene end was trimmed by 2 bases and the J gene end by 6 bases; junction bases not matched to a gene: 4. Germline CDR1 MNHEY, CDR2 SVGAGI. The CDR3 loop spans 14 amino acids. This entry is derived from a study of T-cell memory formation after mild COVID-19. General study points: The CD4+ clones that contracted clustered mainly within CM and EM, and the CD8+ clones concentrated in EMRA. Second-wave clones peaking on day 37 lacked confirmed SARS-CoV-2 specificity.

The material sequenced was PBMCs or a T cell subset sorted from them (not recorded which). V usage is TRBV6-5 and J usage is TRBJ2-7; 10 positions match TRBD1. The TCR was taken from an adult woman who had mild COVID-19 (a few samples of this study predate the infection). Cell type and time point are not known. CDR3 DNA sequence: TGTGCCAGCAGTTACCGGGACAGGGGAGCCGAGCAGTACTTC. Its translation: CASSYRDRGAEQYF.